The 8 T cell receptor beta chains in this list originate from one sample, sequenced in a study of CD4+ T cells in melanoma. Measured with immunoSEQ multiplex PCR; TCRdb has only the in-frame clones, and not every one. Of fewer than 150,000 clones in the sample, 80% to 95% are singletons; the top ten hold roughly 1.4%. All receptors come from a human donor with melanoma.

This rearrangement joins TRBV2 to TRBJ1-5, with TRBD1 as a possible D gene (5 bases). This CDR3 has 13 residues. Germline lookup yields CDR1 SNHLY and CDR2 FYNNEI. Trimming stripped 6 bases from V and 7 bases from J, with 13 bases between. The CDR3 coding sequence is TGTGCCAGCAGCGCAGGGCCCGGGCAGCCCCAGCATTTT. Its protein product is CASSAGPGQPQHF.

This chain joins TRBV9 and TRBJ1-6, with 10 nucleotides matching TRBD1. With V trimmed by 4 bases and J by 8 bases, 3 bases remained unmatched. The CDR3 length is 14 residues. Germline V gene sequence: CDR1 SGDLS, CDR2 YYNGEE. CDR3 nucleotide sequence: TGTGCCAGCAGCTCCGGACAGGGGGATTCACCCCTCCACTTT. The encoded protein is CASSSGQGDSPLHF.

The V call is TRBV4-2, the J call TRBJ1-1; D is unclear. Germline-derived CDR1 and CDR2 are LGHNA and YNFKEQ. This CDR3 is built from 13 residues. The germline V and J ends were trimmed by 3 bases and 3 bases, with 8 bases remaining between them. The CDR3 protein is CASSQVDDTEAFF. The CDR3 DNA sequence: TGTGCCAGCAGCCAGGTGGATGACACTGAAGCTTTCTTT.

The chain has TRBV11-2 and TRBJ2-5; D is perhaps TRBD1 (6 bases). The CDR3 extends over 12 amino acids. Germline V gene lookup returns CDR1 SGHAT and CDR2 FQNNGV. V lost 5 bases and J lost 4, with 8 bases in between. CDR3: CASSGQSETQYF. CDR3 DNA sequence: TGTGCCAGCAGCGGACAGTCAGAGACCCAGTACTTC.

This chain joins TRBV2 and TRBJ2-1, with unresolved D. The CDR3 runs 12 residues. Trimming shortened V by 9 bases and J by 4 bases, and 10 bases separated the two germline ends. Germline V lookup: CDR1 SNHLY, CDR2 FYNNEI. CDR3 sequence reads: CASSTVYNEQFF. The CDR3 region has the DNA TGTGCCAGTTCGACGGTGTACAATGAGCAGTTCTTC.

The J gene is TRBJ2-5, the V gene TRBV11-1; 7 bases align to TRBD2. CDR1 is SGHAT, CDR2 FQDESV, per germline (reference sequence). CDR3 size: 16 residues. J lost 4 bases, V lost 4 bases, and 12 bases had no gene match. The CDR3 region is CASSSPRDGTIETQYF. DNA of the CDR3: TGTGCCAGCAGCTCCCCCCGGGACGGGACTATAGAGACCCAGTACTTC.

The genes are TRBV11-2 and TRBJ2-2; 9 bases map to TRBD2. The CDR3 consists of 14 residues. Germline CDR1 is SGHAT and CDR2 is FQNNGV. V gave up 1 base and J gave up 7 bases; unmatched junction bases: 1. CDR3 region: CASSLVSGGGELFF. CDR3 DNA: TGTGCCAGCAGCTTAGTTAGCGGGGGCGGGGAGCTGTTTTTT. Filled out from reference TRBV11-2 and TRBJ2-2, the complete variable domain reads EAGVAQSPRYKIIEKRQSVAFWCNPISGHATLYWYQQILGQGPKLLIQFQNNGVVDDSQLPKDRFSAERLKGVDSTLKIQPAKLEDSAVYLCASSLVSGGGELFFGEGSRLTVL.

The V call is TRBV11-2, the J call TRBJ1-2, with D perhaps TRBD1 (6 bases). The CDR3 is 14 residues long. V lost 4 bases and J 4 bases, leaving 13 bases between the germline ends. Germline V gene sequence: CDR1 SGHAT, CDR2 FQNNGV. The CDR3 sequence: CASSSDSSIYGYTF. In DNA form, the CDR3 reads TGTGCCAGCAGCTCGGACAGTTCCATCTATGGCTACACCTTC. Together with reference TRBV11-2 and TRBJ1-2, the CDR3 gives the full variable domain: EAGVAQSPRYKIIEKRQSVAFWCNPISGHATLYWYQQILGQGPKLLIQFQNNGVVDDSQLPKDRFSAERLKGVDSTLKIQPAKLEDSAVYLCASSSDSSIYGYTFGSGTRLTVV.